This TCR beta chain is drawn from a study of tumor-infiltrating lymphocytes in primary liver carcinoma. Turning to the study itself: The study obtained roughly 3.5 to 7.5 million productive TCRbeta reads per sample, similar across tissue types. Study results and caveats: Tumor tissue displayed a significantly greater top-250-clone fraction than blood (p = 0.039). Comparison of CD4+ and CD8+ repertoires was precluded by bulk unsorted samples.

Regarding this clonotype: What it binds is unknown.

The authors took blood RNA from unsorted whole blood and also extracted germline DNA. Prior to surgery, about 4 milliliters of peripheral blood were drawn. With a constant-region primer, TCR beta cDNA was made from around 520 ng of total RNA. Libraries covering TCR beta were generated through three nested multiplex PCR rounds (using a slightly modified ARM-PCR). One entry per CDR3 protein, called by TCRdb with MiXCR from the multiplex PCR reads. The table shows 310,000 or so distinct CDR3 sequences, with roughly 60% occurring only once. The sequence came from a woman younger than 45 with primary liver carcinoma and hepatitis B virus infection. The material sequenced was peripheral blood.

DNA of the CDR3: TGTGCTAGTGGTTGGATAACTAGTCACAATGAGCAGTTCTTC. It yields the protein CASGWITSHNEQFF. This rearrangement joins TRBV12-5 to TRBJ2-1, with TRBD2 as a possible D gene (5 bases). Looked up from germline, CDR1 is LGHNT and CDR2 is FRNRAP. The CDR3 runs 14 residues. Trimming stripped 4 bases from V and 5 bases from J, with 12 bases between.